This T cell receptor (beta chain) was sequenced for a study of beta chain features in type 1 diabetes. Using CD45RO/CCR7/CD25/CD127/CD95/CD27, CD4+ naive, central memory, regulatory and stem cell-like memory cells were sorted. Each of the sorted populations had a purity greater than 98%. Points on this clone: As yet, its antigen is unknown. This sequence is one base from a far larger clone and is likely a read error.

The germline V gene has CDR1 LGHNA and CDR2 YSLEER. This CDR3 is built from 13 residues. The study reverse transcribed the entire isolated RNA, so it sequenced expressed TCRB transcripts. An average approximately 4 million reads came from naive, central memory and regulatory T cell samples. Profiling relied on immunoSEQ multiplex PCR, and the TCRdb table lists in-frame clones only, not all of them. Of under 300,000 clones listed, 27% were seen once; the top ten hold under 5%. Study-level points and caveats: It was among patients, rather than healthy donors, that naive, central memory and Treg TCRB repertoires appeared more similar.

The sample comprised central memory CD4+ T cells from blood. The chain carries TRBV4-3 and TRBJ2-2; the D gene is possibly TRBD2 (5 bases). The receptor was isolated from a man younger than 45 in good health. The CDR3 loop reads CASSQDNTGERFF. In nucleotides, the CDR3 is TGCGCCAGCAGCCAAGATAACACCGGGGAGCGGTTTTTT.